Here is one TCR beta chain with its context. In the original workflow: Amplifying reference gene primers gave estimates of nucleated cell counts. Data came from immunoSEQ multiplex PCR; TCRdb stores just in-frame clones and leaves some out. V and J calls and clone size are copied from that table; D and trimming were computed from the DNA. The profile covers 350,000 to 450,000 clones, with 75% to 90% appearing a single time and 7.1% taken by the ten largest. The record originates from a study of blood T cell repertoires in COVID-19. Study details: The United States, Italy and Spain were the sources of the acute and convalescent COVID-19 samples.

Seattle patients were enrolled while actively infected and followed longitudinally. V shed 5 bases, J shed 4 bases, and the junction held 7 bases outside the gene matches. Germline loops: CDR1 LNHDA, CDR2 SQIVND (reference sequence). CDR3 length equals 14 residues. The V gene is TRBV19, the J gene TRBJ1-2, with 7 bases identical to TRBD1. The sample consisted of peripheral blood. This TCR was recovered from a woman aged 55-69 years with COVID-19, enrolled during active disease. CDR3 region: CASSFRGISYGYTF. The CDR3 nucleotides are TGTGCCAGTAGTTTCAGGGGGATCAGCTATGGCTACACCTTC.